Below are 10 T cell receptor beta chains sequenced from a single sample in a study of T cell responses to AZD1222 COVID-19 vaccine. TCRdb's table, derived via immunoSEQ multiplex PCR, lists solely in-frame clones and lacks some. The table lists around 180,000 clones, more than 80% of them singletons, with 6.9% in the top ten. Here the sequenced sample was peripheral blood, taken on day 0 of AZD1222 vaccination. The source is an adult in good health.

A single count supports this clone. This sequence joins TRBV27 and TRBJ1-4; TRBD1 might be the D (6 bases). This CDR3 is 14 amino acids long. Germline CDR1 reads MNHEY; CDR2 reads SMNVEV (reference sequence). V gave up 6 bases and J gave up 4 bases, with 12 bases separating them. The CDR3 sequence is CASSIGGGNEKLFF. For the CDR3, the DNA is TGTGCCAGCAGCATAGGGGGGGGTAATGAAAAACTGTTTTTT. Full variable domain (rest looked up from reference TRBV27 and TRBJ1-4): EAQVTQNPRYLITVTGKKLTVTCSQNMNHEYMSWYRQDPGLGLRQIYYSMNVEVTDKGDVPEGYKVSRKEKRNFPLILESPSPNQTSLYFCASSIGGGNEKLFFGSGTQLSVL.

The chain carries TRBV12-1 and TRBJ1-5; TRBD1 is the table's D call and was not checked against the DNA. TRBV12-1 is a pseudogene segment. This CDR3 has 17 amino acids. As DNA, the CDR3 is TGTGCCAGCCAAAAAACAGGGGTACAGTATAGCAATCAGCCCCAGCATTTT. Translating it yields CASQKTGVQYSNQPQHF.

The chain combines TRBV5-1 with TRBJ2-7; D gene uncertain. This CDR3 region has 14 residues. Between the trimmed V and J ends, which lost 0 bases and 0 bases, there was a span of 7 bases. Per germline, CDR1 SGHRS and CDR2 YFSETQ. The CDR3 is CASSLDQSSYEQYF. The CDR3 DNA reads TGCGCCAGCAGCTTGGATCAGTCCTCCTACGAGCAGTACTTC.

The genes are TRBV7-8 and TRBJ2-2, with 8 bases lining up with TRBD1. Looked up from germline, CDR1 is SGHVS and CDR2 is FQNEAQ. The CDR3 contains 17 residues. Trimming cost V 5 bases and J 1 base; bases outside gene matches: 9. The CDR3 here is CASSPRRGQVNTGELFF. In DNA form, the CDR3 reads TGTGCCAGCAGCCCCCGGCGGGGACAGGTGAACACCGGGGAGCTGTTTTTT.

V and J are TRBV15 and TRBJ1-1; D gene ambiguous. Trimming removed 8 bases at V and 5 bases at J, with 15 bases between. Germline CDR1 and CDR2: LNHNV and YYDKDF (reference sequence). The CDR3 runs 13 residues. The CDR3 protein is CATEFFRGTEAFF. The DNA for the CDR3 is TGTGCCACCGAGTTCTTCCGTGGGACTGAAGCTTTCTTT.

The sample holds one count of this clone. This rearrangement joins TRBV5-5 to TRBJ1-2, with D possibly TRBD1 on 5 matching bases. The CDR3 has 16 amino acids. Germline V gene sequence: CDR1 SGHKS, CDR2 YYEKEE (reference sequence). Trimming cost V 4 bases and J 0 bases, with 16 bases left between them. The CDR3 reads CASSPDGGRANYGYTF. CDR3 DNA sequence: TGTGCCAGCAGCCCCGACGGGGGAAGAGCTAACTATGGCTACACCTTC. Supplemented by reference TRBV5-5 and TRBJ1-2, the full variable domain reads DAGVTQSPTHLIKTRGQQVTLRCSPISGHKSVSWYQQVLGQGPQFIFQYYEKEERGRGNFPDRFSARQFPNYSSELNVNALLLGDSALYLCASSPDGGRANYGYTFGSGTRLTVV.

The chain carries TRBV27 and TRBJ1-2; a possible D gene is TRBD1 (6 bases). V was cut by 5 bases and J by 3 bases, with 19 bases left in between. Germline CDR1 MNHEY, CDR2 SMNVEV (reference sequence). The CDR3 totals 16 residues. As DNA, the CDR3 is TGTGCCAGCAGTCAGGGGCAGGGCCGTTTGCACTATGGCTACACCTTC. Its translation: CASSQGQGRLHYGYTF.

This chain connects TRBV24-1 to TRBJ2-2, with D possibly matching TRBD1 (5 bases). Trimming cost V 5 bases and J 1 base, with 16 bases left between them. The germline V gene encodes CDR1 KGHDR and CDR2 SFDVKD. CDR3 length equals 17 residues. Here the CDR3 DNA reads TGTGCCACCAGTGGGGGCCAGGGATTGTGGAACACCGGGGAGCTGTTTTTT. This translates into CATSGGQGLWNTGELFF.

This clone has a single count. The chain carries TRBV10-1 and TRBJ1-6; D call uncertain. Deletions cut 11 bases from V and 4 bases from J, with 15 bases between. This CDR3 is built from 14 residues. Germline assignment: CDR1 WNHNN and CDR2 SYGVQD (reference sequence). In nucleotides, the CDR3 is TGCGCCGACGGGTTTTCAGTTTATAATTCACCCCTCCACTTT. Translating gives CADGFSVYNSPLHF.

The chain has TRBV27 and TRBJ2-7; 8 nucleotides align to TRBD1. Germline CDR1 and CDR2: MNHEY and SMNVEV (reference sequence). The CDR3 totals 14 residues. V trimming: 2 bases; J trimming: 3 bases; junction bases outside the gene matches: 3. CDR3 loop: CASSLQGAGYEQYF. CDR3 DNA sequence: TGTGCCAGCAGTTTACAGGGGGCGGGCTACGAGCAGTACTTC.